This T cell receptor beta chain was found in a study (dated 2022 in TCRdb). What the work shows at the level of the full study, not this receptor alone: Further investigation, including longitudinal sampling and assessment of a control group, is stated by the authors to be required.

PBMCs were separated from peripheral blood, and TCR beta sequencing was performed on genomic DNA obtained from unsorted PBMCs. Notes on this clone: Its antigen is currently not known. Nothing much larger sits one base from this clone, and base qualities are not available.

Survey-level sequencing on the immunoSEQ platform was used to profile TCR beta chain repertoires. Under the source paper's analysis protocol: Repertoire diversity was quantified as the inverse Simpson index, and CDR3 amino acid length spectratypes and V-J pairing frequencies were compared. TCR beta CDR3 sequences were matched against VDJdb to annotate clonotypes specific to SARS-CoV-2, CMV, influenza A and EBV. TCRdb re-hosts the immuneACCESS table, in-frame sequences only. Its copies lack some clones; in the studies checked, an unresolved V gene accounts for under half of them, and the cause for the rest is not known. V and J calls and clone size are given by that table; D and trimming were obtained from the DNA. Here the sample has 45,000 to 60,000 clones; approximately 95% occur a single time. The leading ten clones occupy around 10% of the sample. V lost 1 base and J lost 10 bases; the stretch between them is 13 bases long. The CDR3 starts with the cysteine, ends with the phenylalanine, and has 13 residues. The retained sequence is limited to the CDR3, 39 bases, with the frame set at the first base. From the germline V gene (reference sequence), CDR1 is LGHDT and CDR2 is YNNKEL.

Sequencing used PBMCs. The rearranged chain carries TRBV3-1 (or the pseudogene TRBV3-2) and TRBJ1-2, with a weak D call of TRBD1 (5 bases match). This clonotype originated in a man aged 35 to 55 with rheumatoid arthritis. CDR3 sequence: CASSQGQRDNYTF. The DNA reads as follows: TGTGCCAGCAGCCAAGGACAGAGGGATAACTACACCTTC.